The sequence of this T cell receptor (beta chain) was determined in a study of cytomegalovirus exposure and HLA in healthy donors. General observations from the study: The study flagged some 170 TCR beta chains as cytomegalovirus-associated. Beyond CMV serostatus, there was no information to go on about immune exposure. Later work found that TCR association rates differed between HLA loci; DRB1 had the most and HLA-C the fewest.

The germline CDR1 and CDR2 sequences are SEHNR and FQNEAQ (reference sequence). The CDR3 consists of 15 residues. V was pared by 5 bases and J by 3 bases, with 13 bases between. In its sample, this clone was seen a few times. Its antigen is still unknown. A multiplex PCR was run with 60 Vbeta primers and 13 Jbeta primers. Clones were sequenced by immunoSEQ multiplex PCR, and TCRdb holds only the in-frame ones, with some missing. The sample carries 90,000 to 150,000 clones, around 60% recorded once. The clonotype originates from a man aged 35-49 years in good health and CMV-seropositive. The rearrangement uses TRBV7-9 and TRBJ2-2, with D perhaps TRBD1 (6 bases). What was sequenced was PBMCs. For the CDR3, the DNA is TGTGCCAGCAGCCTCAACAGGGAGCACACCGGGGAGCTGTTTTTT. This codes for CASSLNREHTGELFF. The whole variable domain, remainder taken from reference TRBV7-9 and TRBJ2-2, is DTGVSQNPRHKITKRGQNVTFRCDPISEHNRLYWYRQTLGQGPEFLTYFQNEAQLEKSRLLSDRFSAERPKGSFSTLEIQRTEQGDSAMYLCASSLNREHTGELFFGEGSRLTVL.